The present T cell receptor (beta chain) was sequenced within a study of blood T cells in healthy people across ages. It was with a sample-barcoded 5' primer and a J-beta primer mix that a second PCR of roughly 7 to 12 cycles was run. TCRdb re-called the 5' RACE reads through MiXCR, storing one row per CDR3 protein. This repertoire shows about 800,000 distinct CDR3 sequences, around 45% found once; its top ten account for around 18%. Study findings and constraints: Estimates based on one million T cells were treated as lower bounds. The long-lived group displayed more naive CD4+ cells, plus higher diversity, than the aged donors did.

Each sample used at least 7 million PBMCs. The CDR3 length is 19 residues. Germline lookup yields CDR1 SNHLY and CDR2 FYNNEI. Concerning this clonotype: Its antigen is as yet unknown. At one end, the junction sequence differs from germline, possibly due to a read error.

The sequence came from an elderly man in good health. The sample was blood. The chain is built from TRBV2 and TRBJ1-2, with 8 bases aligning to TRBD1. CDR3: CAGSEGLLGQALNGYGYTF. CDR3 coding DNA: TGTGCCGGCAGTGAGGGTCTATTGGGACAGGCCCTCAATGGCTATGGCTACACCTTC.